Below, 26 T cell receptor beta chains from the same sample are listed, as sequenced in a study of blood T cell repertoires in COVID-19. Method: immunoSEQ multiplex PCR; TCRdb's copy keeps in-frame clones and lacks some. Here the sample spans 150,000 to 200,000 clones, 85% to 90% being singletons. The sequencing sample was made of peripheral blood. These receptors all come from a human donor in a cohort sampled during active COVID-19.

The rearrangement links TRBV3-1 (or the pseudogene TRBV3-2) to TRBJ2-3; the D is unclear. This CDR3 comprises 12 residues. The V end was cut by 2 bases, the J end by 8 bases, with 8 bases between. The V gene's germline CDR1 is LGHDT and CDR2 YNNKEL (reference sequence). CDR3 bases: TGTGCCAGCAGCCAAAGTGGCCCTACGCAGTATTTT. As protein: CASSQSGPTQYF.

V and J are TRBV6-5 and TRBJ1-1; TRBD1 is a possible D gene (6 bases). This CDR3 has 16 amino acids. The germline V gene has CDR1 MNHEY and CDR2 SVGAGI. V lost 0 bases and J lost 4, with 15 bases in between. CDR3 in amino acids: CASSYSAGAPGTEAFF. The CDR3, as DNA: TGTGCCAGCAGTTACTCGGCAGGGGCTCCTGGCACTGAAGCTTTCTTT.

This chain links TRBV9 with TRBJ2-3; 11 nucleotides match TRBD2. CDR3 size: 17 residues. V shed 4 bases, J shed 2 bases, and the junction held 9 bases outside the gene matches. Per the germline V gene, CDR1 is SGDLS and CDR2 is YYNGEE. The CDR3 loop is CASSRTRLAGFTDTQYF. The CDR3 DNA reads TGTGCCAGCAGCCGTACACGACTAGCGGGGTTCACAGATACGCAGTATTTT.

The genes are TRBV6-2 or TRBV6-3 and TRBJ2-3, with 7 bases matching TRBD1. The V gene's germline CDR1 is MNHEY and CDR2 SVGEGT. The CDR3 contains 16 residues. After removal of 2 bases from V and 2 bases from J, the junction contained 7 bases not matched to a gene. CDR3 residues: CASSYVQGRPTDTQYF. In DNA form, the CDR3 reads TGTGCCAGCAGTTACGTACAGGGGCGACCCACAGATACGCAGTATTTT.

V is TRBV19 and J is TRBJ1-1; TRBD1 matches 9 bases. The CDR3 has 17 amino acids. V lost 7 bases, J lost 1 base, and 13 bases stayed unmatched. CDR1 is LNHDA, CDR2 SQIVND, per germline (reference sequence). This chain's CDR3 is CASTSRPGQGRNTEAFF. The CDR3 bases are TGTGCCAGTACCTCAAGACCGGGACAGGGTAGGAACACTGAAGCTTTCTTT.

The CDR3 sequence is CASSLTRIAEAFF. Here the CDR3 DNA reads TGTGCCAGCAGCTTGACGAGGATCGCTGAAGCTTTCTTT. The genes are TRBV5-6 and TRBJ1-1, with D unclear. V gave up 1 base and J gave up 6 bases, with 10 bases separating them. The germline gives CDR1 SGHDT, CDR2 YYEEEE. The CDR3 is made up of 13 amino acids.

This chain uses TRBV13 with TRBJ2-4, with TRBD2 matching 12 bases. The trim removed 5 bases at V and 8 bases at J, leaving 4 bases unmatched. The germline V gene encodes CDR1 PRHDT and CDR2 FYEKMQ (reference sequence). The CDR3 is 14 amino acids. Here the CDR3 DNA reads TGTGCCAGCAGCCGACTAGCGGGAGTGGACATTCAGTACTTC. This translates into CASSRLAGVDIQYF.

The chain combines TRBV6-5 with TRBJ1-1; unclear D gene. The CDR3 length is 13 residues. Trimming took 1 base from V and 3 from J, leaving 6 bases between them. The V gene's germline CDR1 is MNHEY and CDR2 SVGAGI. CDR3 region: CASSYFGDTEAFF. For the CDR3, the DNA is TGTGCCAGCAGTTACTTCGGAGACACTGAAGCTTTCTTT.

V and J are TRBV15 and TRBJ2-7, with a tentative D call TRBD2 (6 bases). In germline, CDR1 is LNHNV, CDR2 YYDKDF (reference sequence). CDR3 length: 17 residues. V was shortened by 5 bases and J by 1 base, with 21 bases between the two germline ends. Written as DNA, the CDR3 is TGTGCCACCAGCTTAGGAGGGTTTGGGATTGTGTCCTACGAGCAGTACTTC. It is translated as CATSLGGFGIVSYEQYF.

This clone is a singleton in its sample. This rearrangement joins TRBV4-2 to TRBJ2-7, with 13 bases aligning to TRBD2. The CDR3 consists of 19 residues. Germline loops: CDR1 LGHNA, CDR2 YNFKEQ. V lost 0 bases to trimming and J lost 1 base; unmatched junction nucleotides: 9. In nucleotides, the CDR3 is TGTGCCAGCAGCCAAGATTTGGGACTAGCGGGGTGGGGGTCCTACGAGCAGTACTTC. Encoded protein: CASSQDLGLAGWGSYEQYF.

The chain carries TRBV5-1 and TRBJ1-3, with 8 bases that match TRBD1. CDR3 length: 17 amino acids. From germline, CDR1 is SGHRS and CDR2 YFSETQ. With 2 bases clipped from V and 0 bases from J, the junction kept 7 bases outside the gene matches. CDR3 coding DNA: TGCGCCAGCAGCTTCCCGGGACAGGCCCTCTCTGGAAACACCATATATTTT. Its protein product is CASSFPGQALSGNTIYF.

The rearrangement uses TRBV4-2 and TRBJ2-5; 11 bases line up with TRBD1. CDR1 LGHNA and CDR2 YNFKEQ come from the germline V gene. The CDR3 length is 16 residues. J was trimmed by 5 bases and V by 3 bases; bases with no gene match: 8. The CDR3 is CASSQAGTGGSETQYF. For the CDR3, the DNA is TGTGCCAGCAGCCAGGCGGGGACAGGGGGTTCGGAGACCCAGTACTTC.

This chain joins TRBV11-2 and TRBJ1-1; TRBD1 is a possible D gene (6 bases). CDR1 and CDR2 from the germline V gene are SGHAT and FQNNGV. The V end lost 3 bases, the J end lost 3 bases, and 11 bases lay between the germline ends. CDR3 length equals 14 residues. The CDR3 nucleotides read TGTGCCAGCAGCTTTTGGCAGGGGTACACTGAAGCTTTCTTT. Its translation is CASSFWQGYTEAFF.

This chain joins TRBV19 and TRBJ2-3; a weak D match, TRBD2 (6 bases). Trimming removed 0 bases at V and 10 bases at J, with 11 bases between. The germline V gene encodes CDR1 LNHDA and CDR2 SQIVND (reference sequence). The CDR3 loop spans 13 amino acids. The CDR3 DNA is TGTGCCAGTAGTATAGAGGGGGGACTTGCGCAGTATTTT. It codes for CASSIEGGLAQYF.

V gene TRBV5-1 combines with J gene TRBJ2-3; 15 nucleotides agree with TRBD2. The V segment lost 3 bases and the J segment 3 bases; nucleotides outside the gene matches: 2. This CDR3 contains 16 residues. CDR1 and CDR2 from the germline V gene are SGHRS and YFSETQ. CDR3 nucleotides: TGCGCCAGCAGCTGGGGGACTAGCGGGAGGACAGATACGCAGTATTTT. Translation gives CASSWGTSGRTDTQYF.

The gene calls are TRBV12-3 or TRBV12-4 and TRBJ1-5, with unresolved D. The CDR3 totals 13 residues. Trimming removed 8 bases from V and 2 bases from J, with 10 bases in between. CDR3 nucleotides: TGTGCCAGCGCTCGCGGGGGCAATCAGCCCCAGCATTTT. This sequence encodes CASARGGNQPQHF.

The chain is built from TRBV27 and TRBJ1-2; D is uncertain. The V gene lost 6 bases and the J gene lost 1 base, with 12 bases spanning the gap. Germline CDR1 and CDR2: MNHEY and SMNVEV (reference sequence). CDR3 length equals 14 residues. The CDR3 protein is CASSRNLLNYGYTF. Written as DNA, the CDR3 is TGTGCCAGCAGCAGGAATTTACTTAACTATGGCTACACCTTC.

The V and J genes are TRBV4-2 and TRBJ1-4; D gene uncertain. The ends were cut back, 0 bases at V and 7 bases at J, with 12 bases in the middle. CDR1 and CDR2 (germline): LGHNA, YNFKEQ. The CDR3 covers 15 residues. CDR3 DNA sequence: TGTGCCAGCAGCCAAGACCCGGGGAGGAGTGAAAAACTGTTTTTT. Protein sequence: CASSQDPGRSEKLFF.

The chain employs TRBV6-6 and TRBJ2-3, with TRBD2 matching over 9 bases. V shed 4 bases, J shed 1 base, and the junction held 3 bases outside the gene matches. The CDR3 totals 15 residues. The germline CDR1 and CDR2 sequences are MNHNY and SVGAGI (reference sequence). CDR3 loop: CASSSSGEGTDTQYF. The CDR3 DNA sequence: TGTGCCAGCAGTTCTAGCGGGGAAGGCACAGATACGCAGTATTTT.

J is TRBJ2-3 and V is TRBV11-3; 10 nucleotides line up with TRBD2. Germline CDR1 SGHNT, CDR2 YENEEA. The CDR3 has 18 residues. V dropped 4 bases and J dropped 0; count of bases not matched to a gene: 10. CDR3 amino acids: CASSSRTSGGSSTDTQYF. The DNA of the CDR3 is TGTGCCAGCAGCTCACGGACTAGCGGAGGATCTAGCACAGATACGCAGTATTTT.

The J gene is TRBJ1-1, the V gene TRBV7-9; D unclear. Germline CDR1 reads SEHNR; CDR2 reads FQNEAQ (reference sequence). V was cut by 3 bases and J by 2 bases, with 7 bases left in between. This CDR3 has 13 residues. CDR3 region: CASSFAVNTEAFF. CDR3 DNA: TGTGCCAGCAGCTTTGCAGTAAACACTGAAGCTTTCTTT.

V usage is TRBV6-5 and J usage is TRBJ2-7; a weak D match, TRBD2 (6 bases). CDR3 length equals 15 residues. Germline V gene sequence: CDR1 MNHEY, CDR2 SVGAGI. The V gene lost 3 bases and the J gene lost 3 bases, with 15 bases spanning the gap. The CDR3 is CASSYRRDGVYEQYF. The DNA of the CDR3 is TGTGCCAGCAGTTATAGGCGGGACGGAGTCTACGAGCAGTACTTC.

The J gene is TRBJ2-1, the V gene TRBV10-1; weak D call: TRBD2 (5 bases). Germline CDR1 reads WNHNN; CDR2 reads SYGVQD (reference sequence). Trimming shortened V by 5 bases and J by 7 bases, and 6 bases separated the two germline ends. The CDR3 loop spans 11 amino acids. The CDR3 spells CASSSGNEQFF. The CDR3 nucleotides are TGCGCCAGCAGTTCGGGGAATGAGCAGTTCTTC.

CDR3 bases: TGTGCCAGCAAAGAAACAGGGGGGACAGATACGCAGTATTTT. It translates to CASKETGGTDTQYF. The V and J genes are TRBV2 and TRBJ2-3; 8 bases line up with TRBD1. The CDR3 has 14 residues. V gave up 7 bases and J gave up 3 bases; unmatched junction bases: 6. CDR1 and CDR2 from the germline V gene are SNHLY and FYNNEI.

V and J are TRBV2 and TRBJ2-5; TRBD2 matches at 9 bases. In germline, CDR1 is SNHLY, CDR2 FYNNEI. The CDR3 is 15 residues long. Unmatched junction bases numbered 4, after V lost 1 base and J lost 4 bases. DNA of the CDR3: TGTGCCAGCAGTGAAGGTAGCGGGAGAAGAGAGACCCAGTACTTC. Translation: CASSEGSGRRETQYF.

This chain connects TRBV30 to TRBJ1-2; no clear D. Germline CDR1 is GTSNPN and CDR2 is SVGIG (reference sequence). Trimming pared 2 bases from V and 8 bases from J, leaving 18 bases between. The CDR3 spans 14 residues. This CDR3 is CAWSRPPRKAGYTF. DNA of the CDR3: TGTGCCTGGAGTCGTCCTCCCCGGAAAGCGGGCTACACCTTC.